This entry is about one T cell receptor beta chain. What it recognizes is unknown. The study ran its PCR with 60 Vbeta and 13 Jbeta primers. Per the original methods: An analysis performed later counted 81 million or so unique TCR beta chains (roughly 10 million of them shared). Clones were read by immunoSEQ multiplex PCR, and TCRdb kept only the in-frame ones, dropping some. The V and J calls and clone size are taken from that table; D and trimming were inferred from the DNA. The table has around 120,000 clones, approximately 76% seen once; the top ten hold 25% to 35%. The source of the sample is a study of cytomegalovirus exposure and HLA in healthy donors. Study context: Drawn from HLA-typed donors, around 85 million unique TCRs were held in an early data release. Study-wide results and caveats: Sequence variants that were highly shared formed a cluster that was likely a sequencing artifact. A later analysis, which compared TCR beta chains of equal frequency, found the HLA-associated ones more clonally expanded.

The CDR3 totals 13 residues. Trimming shortened V by 4 bases and J by 0 bases, and 8 bases separated the two germline ends. The germline V gene encodes CDR1 SQVTM and CDR2 ANQGSEA. The J gene is TRBJ2-3, the V gene TRBV29-1; D remains unclear. The origin of this receptor is a man aged 55 to 70 in good health and CMV-seropositive. The sample was PBMCs. CDR3 bases: TGCAGCGTTGTACAGTCAAGCACAGATACGCAGTATTTT. Its protein product is CSVVQSSTDTQYF.